In this sample, the clone carrying this T cell receptor beta chain is medium-sized. What it binds is not known. Germline CDR1 reads LGHDT; CDR2 reads YNNKEL (reference sequence). The CDR3 length is 15 residues. V lost 4 bases to trimming and J lost 0 bases, with 13 bases between them. The method was immunoSEQ multiplex PCR; TCRdb's version includes in-frame clones alone and lacks a portion of them. The sample records about 64,000 clones, about 69% being singletons. Cultured cells yielded isolated CD4+ T cells after less than 11 days. Cultures got half-medium changes with IL-2 on days 3 and 7. The data derive from a study of vaccination effects on CD4 cells after COVID-19. Across the study: At 16 days and at one week before vaccination, samples were given by two convalescent patients. Study-wide findings and caveats: By a late point after vaccination, infection- and vaccine-induced clones had shrunk markedly through clonal contraction.

The sequences come from CD4+ T cells from PBMCs cultured without peptide, collected before COVID-19 vaccination. This clonotype was obtained from a human donor who had a prior SARS-CoV-2 infection. The chain has TRBV3-1 (or the pseudogene TRBV3-2) and TRBJ2-7, with D tentatively TRBD2 (7 bases). The CDR3 DNA reads TGTGCCAGCAGCCGGAGGGGGGGTAGCTCCTACGAGCAGTACTTC. This codes for CASSRRGGSSYEQYF.